Listed below are T cell receptor beta chains from one sample, sequenced in a study of blood T cell repertoires in COVID-19. Sequencing was performed with immunoSEQ multiplex PCR; in TCRdb, only in-frame clones are kept and a portion is missing. The table has about 400,000 clones, approximately 91% seen once. Material for sequencing was PBMCs or T cells enriched from blood (not recorded which). The receptors here all came from a woman in her forties with acute COVID-19. CDR3s leave out the opening cysteine and the closing phenylalanine or tryptophan. Each record gives: clone size, V gene, J gene, D gene, CDR3 protein. A D gene is named only where the DNA matches it firmly. The size entry is marked missing in some rows and otherwise reads once, few, many or a size class.

-	TRBV5-1	TRBJ1-4	-	ASSLAAPDRYYEKLF
-	TRBV5-1	TRBJ2-3	-	ASSPRVRTDTQY
-	TRBV11-2	TRBJ2-7	TRBD1	ASSLEWTGVYEQY
-	TRBV10-3	TRBJ2-3	TRBD2	AITALAGAEGTQY
-	TRBV6-5	TRBJ1-1	TRBD1	ASTLDRDTEAF
-	TRBV11-2	TRBJ2-2	-	ASRAVGPGTGELF
-	TRBV19	TRBJ2-5	TRBD2	ASHSGGGGTQY
-	TRBV20-1	TRBJ2-7	TRBD1	SASRTGSEQY
-	TRBV24-1	TRBJ2-3	-	ATSDALAGARTQY
-	TRBV4-1	TRBJ1-4	-	ASSADSNEKLF
-	TRBV2	TRBJ1-4	-	ASSGTVAKKLF
few	TRBV5-1	TRBJ2-7	-	ASSLDSETYEQY
-	TRBV11-3	TRBJ2-2	TRBD1	ASSRTGFTGELF
-	TRBV30	TRBJ2-1	-	AWSLRGRVQF
-	TRBV19	TRBJ1-1	TRBD1	ASSEQGAWTEAF
-	TRBV6-5	TRBJ2-3	TRBD1	ASSYRQGGTQY
-	TRBV6-5	TRBJ2-7	TRBD1	ASRAGTGTYEQY
few	TRBV4-2	TRBJ2-2	-	ASSTYRATGELF
-	TRBV30	TRBJ1-2	TRBD1	AWSVGQGRYT
once	TRBV11-2	TRBJ1-5	-	ASSLNTALQPQH
once	TRBV7-9	TRBJ2-2	-	ASRPQGLTGELF
-	TRBV30	TRBJ2-4	-	AWSEKGPKNIQY
-	TRBV3-1/TRBV3-2	TRBJ1-1	-	ASSHSNRDTEAF
-	TRBV24-1	TRBJ2-5	-	ATSDSDTQTQY
-	TRBV29-1	TRBJ2-1	-	SVEELASLWVNEQF
-	TRBV5-1	TRBJ2-1	TRBD2	ASSLGSSGGSINEQF
-	TRBV10-3	TRBJ1-1	TRBD1	AISEVLQGLNTEAF
once	TRBV2	TRBJ1-1	TRBD1	ASNLQGAGLNTEAF
-	TRBV7-9	TRBJ2-5	TRBD2	ASSPPGGETQY
-	TRBV5-1	TRBJ1-1	-	ASSLAKYLRGGRTEAF
-	TRBV30	TRBJ2-1	TRBD2	AWSGLAGGPSSYNEQF
-	TRBV6-5	TRBJ1-2	-	ASSPRLSYGYT
-	TRBV7-2	TRBJ1-1	TRBD1	ASPGTGSNTEAF
-	TRBV2	TRBJ1-2	-	ASSPNPTVYGYT
-	TRBV5-1	TRBJ1-2	TRBD1	ASSPSRDSLAAYGYT
-	TRBV10-2	TRBJ1-1	-	ASSDGAMNTEAF
-	TRBV15	TRBJ2-3	-	ATSRDGADTDTQY
-	TRBV5-4	TRBJ2-7	TRBD1	ASSPGQMSYEQY
-	TRBV2	TRBJ1-2	-	ASKTRGANYGYT
-	TRBV29-1	TRBJ2-7	TRBD2	SVLTGTGGTSEQY
-	TRBV20-1	TRBJ1-1	-	SANRQAEAF
-	TRBV11-2	TRBJ1-2	TRBD1	ASSLGDAWTGHFGYT
-	TRBV3-1/TRBV3-2	TRBJ2-5	TRBD2	ASSPGLAGGEKTQY
-	TRBV4-2	TRBJ2-5	-	ASSQVWGLQETQY
-	TRBV6-6	TRBJ1-6	TRBD1	ASSPTTGGNSPLH
-	TRBV27	TRBJ1-1	-	ASNTRHAWAQNTEAF
once	TRBV5-1	TRBJ2-7	TRBD2	ASTNGGRAHEQY
-	TRBV6-5	TRBJ2-7	TRBD1	ASSLSRQGSYEQY
-	TRBV7-2	TRBJ2-5	-	ASSLSITLERETQY
-	TRBV11-2	TRBJ1-6	TRBD1	ASSLTGTGGKSYNSPLH
-	TRBV18	TRBJ1-5	-	ASSNLLNQPQH
-	TRBV10-1	TRBJ1-2	-	ASSELPNYGYT
-	TRBV5-5	TRBJ2-7	-	ASSLGGHGFYEQY
-	TRBV4-1	TRBJ2-3	TRBD2	ASSPAVWRGGRSTDTQY
-	TRBV2	TRBJ1-4	-	ASTHDRLQTNEKLF